This T cell receptor (beta chain) emerged from a study of blood T cell repertoires in COVID-19. Here immunoSEQ multiplex PCR was the method, and the copy in TCRdb shows in-frame clones only, minus some. The top ten clones hold approximately 3.4% of a sample with fewer than 60,000 clones, about 80% of them seen once. V was cut by 3 bases and J by 4 bases, with 13 bases left in between. The CDR3 runs 14 residues. CDR1 SGHTA and CDR2 FQGNSA come from the germline V gene. Sequencing was done on a sample of peripheral blood. The TCR originated in a man aged 55 to 69 with acute or convalescent COVID-19. The rearrangement joins TRBV7-2 to TRBJ2-7, with D uncertain. CDR3 amino acids: CASSFTIREYEQYF. The CDR3 DNA reads as TGTGCCAGCAGCTTTACGATTCGAGAGTACGAGCAGTACTTC.